The clone carrying this T cell receptor (beta chain) was detected a few times. CDR3 length equals 13 residues. CDR1 MNHEY and CDR2 SMNVEV come from the germline V gene (reference sequence). Losses at the gene ends were 8 bases for V and 3 bases for J; bases not matched to a gene: 5. This sample was included in a study of beta chain features in type 1 diabetes. Overall study context: Investigators examined 107,917,701 sorted cells across all samples.

Expressed TCRB transcripts got sequenced, as all isolated RNA was reverse transcribed. The data were produced by immunoSEQ multiplex PCR, yet TCRdb's version contains in-frame clones alone and is incomplete. Found here are under 400,000 clones, around 20% of them singletons; the top ten hold approximately 0.041%. The TCR was taken from a young woman in good health. Material for sequencing was naive CD4+ T cells from blood. This sequence joins TRBV27 and TRBJ1-1; TRBD1 matches 8 bases. In nucleotides, the CDR3 is TGTGCCAGCTCTGTGGACAGGGACACTGAAGCTTTCTTT. This translates into CASSVDRDTEAFF.